This T cell receptor beta chain emerged from a study of cytomegalovirus exposure and HLA in healthy donors. Germline CDR1 is MNHNS and CDR2 is SASEGT. The V and J ends lost 7 bases and 1 base, in that order; junction bases with no gene match: 6. CDR3 length: 15 amino acids. Primers for the PCR totalled 60 Vbeta and 13 Jbeta. Clones were read by immunoSEQ multiplex PCR, and TCRdb kept only the in-frame ones, dropping some. The sample carries 55,000 to 70,000 clones, roughly 75% recorded once. Sequenced sample: PBMCs. This receptor was obtained from a woman aged 25 to 45 in good health and CMV-seronegative. This sequence joins TRBV6-1 and TRBJ2-7; 11 bases map to TRBD2. The CDR3 region has the DNA TGTGCCAGCATCGGGGGGACTAGCGGATCCTACGAGCAGTACTTC. It is translated as CASIGGTSGSYEQYF.